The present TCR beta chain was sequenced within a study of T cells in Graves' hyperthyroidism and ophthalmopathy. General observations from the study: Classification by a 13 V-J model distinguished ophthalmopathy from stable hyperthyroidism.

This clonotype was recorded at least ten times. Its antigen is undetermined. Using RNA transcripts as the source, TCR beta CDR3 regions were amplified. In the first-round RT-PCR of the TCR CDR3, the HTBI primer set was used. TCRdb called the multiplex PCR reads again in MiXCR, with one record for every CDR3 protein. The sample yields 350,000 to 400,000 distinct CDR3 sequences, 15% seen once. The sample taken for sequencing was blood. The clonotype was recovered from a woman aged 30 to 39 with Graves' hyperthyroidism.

This chain's CDR3 is CSVEWSANQPQHF. The CDR3 DNA sequence: TGCAGCGTTGAATGGTCAGCTAATCAGCCCCAGCATTTT. The J gene is TRBJ1-5, the V gene TRBV29-1; D gene unclear. Per the germline V gene, CDR1 is SQVTM and CDR2 is ANQGSEA. The CDR3 has 13 residues. The V and J ends lost 2 bases and 4 bases respectively, with 9 bases between them.